This T cell receptor beta chain appears in the sequencing data of a study of shared clonotypes between healthy human individuals. Losses at the gene ends were 5 bases for V and 3 bases for J; bases not matched to a gene: 4. This CDR3 has 13 amino acids. In germline, CDR1 is SQVTM, CDR2 ANQGSEA. In the authors' methods: ImmunoSEQ output held junction-only sequences without quality scores, so filtering differed. Here immunoSEQ multiplex PCR was the method, and the copy in TCRdb shows in-frame clones only, minus some. V and J calls and clone size come straight from that table; D and trimming were deduced from the DNA. The repertoire holds around 1,900,000 clones, with around 93% as singletons. The naive CD8 population came from CD45RO-negative cells selected for CCR7, without terminally differentiated effector memory CD45RA+ cells.

V gene TRBV29-1 combines with J gene TRBJ2-3; 8 positions agree with TRBD2. The clonotype was recovered from a young man in good health. Some clones in this sample may be carry-over from other donors' samples. The specimen sequenced was naive CD8+ T cells from PBMCs. The CDR3: CSVFPGGTDTQYF. The CDR3 nucleotides are TGCAGCGTTTTCCCGGGAGGGACAGATACGCAGTATTTT.